The 2 T cell receptor beta chains below were found in one sample sequenced in a study of identical twins. TCRdb re-called the 5' RACE reads through MiXCR, storing one row per CDR3 protein. Of 1.5 million to 2 million distinct CDR3 sequences in the sample, about 30% were seen once. The sequenced sample was cord blood. Source of these receptors: a newborn girl in good health.

This clonotype was counted ten times or more. The rearrangement links TRBV20-1 to TRBJ2-7; D unresolved. The CDR3 extends over 13 amino acids. The V and J ends lost 0 bases and 0 bases respectively, with 6 bases between them. Looked up from germline, CDR1 is DFQATT and CDR2 is SNEGSKA (reference sequence). The DNA for the CDR3 is TGCAGTGCTAGAGATGTCGGCTCCTACGAGCAGTACTTC. Protein: CSARDVGSYEQYF.

This clonotype was counted once. One end of the junction does not line up with germline, which may come from a read error. The rearrangement uses TRBV13 and TRBJ2-7, with D uncertain. This CDR3 is 15 amino acids long. Germline CDR1 and CDR2: PRHDT and FYEKMQ (reference sequence). The CDR3 DNA follows: TGTGCCAGCAGCATAGGCCTCGTGTCTGGCAATGAGCAGTACTTC. It encodes CASSIGLVSGNEQYF.